The entry below gives a single TCR beta chain sequence along with its context. This sample was included in a study of shared clonotypes between healthy human individuals. Study-wide context: The donor group consisted of a couple of women and three men, aged 18 to 49.

Profiling relied on immunoSEQ multiplex PCR, and the TCRdb table lists in-frame clones only, not all of them. This table has about 1.5 million clones, approximately 98% appearing once. This CDR3 region has 17 residues. Germline lookup yields CDR1 SEHNR and CDR2 FQNEAQ (reference sequence). V lost 6 bases to trimming and J lost 0 bases, with 18 bases between them. The J gene is TRBJ1-3, the V gene TRBV7-9; D might be TRBD1 (6 bases). The sequence was collected from a man aged 25-45 years in good health. The specimen sequenced was naive CD4+ T cells sorted from blood. Subset defined: CD45RA+ positively selected. The CDR3 region has the DNA TGTGCCAGCAGGGAACAGGGCCCGGTTCGCTCTGGAAACACCATATATTTT. It translates to CASREQGPVRSGNTIYF.